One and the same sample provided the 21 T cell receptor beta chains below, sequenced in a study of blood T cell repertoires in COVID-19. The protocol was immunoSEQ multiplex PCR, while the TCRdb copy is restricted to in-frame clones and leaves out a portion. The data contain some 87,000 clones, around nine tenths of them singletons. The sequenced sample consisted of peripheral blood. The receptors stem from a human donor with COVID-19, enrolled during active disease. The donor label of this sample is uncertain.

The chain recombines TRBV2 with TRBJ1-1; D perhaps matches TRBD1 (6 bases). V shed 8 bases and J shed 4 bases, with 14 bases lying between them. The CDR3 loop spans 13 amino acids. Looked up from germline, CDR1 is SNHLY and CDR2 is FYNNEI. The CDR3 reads CASFRGGSTEAFF. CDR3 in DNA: TGTGCCAGCTTTAGGGGGGGAAGCACTGAAGCTTTCTTT. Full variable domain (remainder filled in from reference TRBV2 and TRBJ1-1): EPEVTQTPSHQVTQMGQEVILRCVPISNHLYFYWYRQILGQKVEFLVSFYNNEISEKSEIFDDQFSVERPDGSNFTLKIRSTKLEDSAMYFCASFRGGSTEAFFGQGTRLTVV.

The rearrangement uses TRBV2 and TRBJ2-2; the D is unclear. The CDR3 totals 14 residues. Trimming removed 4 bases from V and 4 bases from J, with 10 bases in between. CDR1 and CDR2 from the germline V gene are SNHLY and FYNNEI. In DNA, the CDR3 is TGTGCCAGCAGTGTGCTACAGATCACCGGGGAGCTGTTTTTT. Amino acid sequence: CASSVLQITGELFF.

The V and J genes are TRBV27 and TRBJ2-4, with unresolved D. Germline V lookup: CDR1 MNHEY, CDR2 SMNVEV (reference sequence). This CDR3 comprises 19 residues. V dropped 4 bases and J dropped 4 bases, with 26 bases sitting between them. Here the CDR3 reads CASSSSGPSTGYLKNIQYF. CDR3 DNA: TGTGCCAGCAGTTCAAGTGGGCCTTCCACCGGATACCTAAAAAACATTCAGTACTTC.

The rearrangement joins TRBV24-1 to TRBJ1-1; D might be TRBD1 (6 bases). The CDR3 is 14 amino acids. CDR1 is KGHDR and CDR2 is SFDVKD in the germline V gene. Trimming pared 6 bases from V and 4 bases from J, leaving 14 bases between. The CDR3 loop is CATSPSGGATEAFF. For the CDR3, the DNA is TGTGCCACCAGTCCGTCTGGGGGGGCCACTGAAGCTTTCTTT.

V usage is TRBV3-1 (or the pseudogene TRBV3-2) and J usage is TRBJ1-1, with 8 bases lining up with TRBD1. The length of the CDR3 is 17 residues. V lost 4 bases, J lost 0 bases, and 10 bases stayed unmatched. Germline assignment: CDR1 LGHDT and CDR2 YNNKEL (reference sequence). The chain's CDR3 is CASSPPEGDRMNTEAFF. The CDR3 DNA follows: TGTGCCAGCAGCCCTCCGGAGGGGGACAGGATGAACACTGAAGCTTTCTTT.

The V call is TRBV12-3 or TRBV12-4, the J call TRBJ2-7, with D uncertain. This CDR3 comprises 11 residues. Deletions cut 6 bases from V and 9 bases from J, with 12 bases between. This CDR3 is CASSDWVGQYF. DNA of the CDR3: TGTGCCAGCAGCGACTGGGTGGGGCAGTACTTC.

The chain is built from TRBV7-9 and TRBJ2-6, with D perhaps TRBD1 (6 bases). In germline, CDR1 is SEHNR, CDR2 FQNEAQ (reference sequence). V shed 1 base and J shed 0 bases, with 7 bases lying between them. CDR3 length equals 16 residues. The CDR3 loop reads CASSLETGSGANVLTF. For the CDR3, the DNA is TGTGCCAGCAGCTTAGAGACAGGCTCTGGGGCCAACGTCCTGACTTTC.

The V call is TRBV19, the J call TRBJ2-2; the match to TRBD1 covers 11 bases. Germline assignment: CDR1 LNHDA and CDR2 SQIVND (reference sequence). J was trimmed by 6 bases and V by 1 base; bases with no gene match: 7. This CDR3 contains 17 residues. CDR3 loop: CASSIALGQGVSGELFF. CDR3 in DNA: TGTGCCAGTAGTATAGCCCTGGGACAGGGGGTTTCCGGGGAGCTGTTTTTT.

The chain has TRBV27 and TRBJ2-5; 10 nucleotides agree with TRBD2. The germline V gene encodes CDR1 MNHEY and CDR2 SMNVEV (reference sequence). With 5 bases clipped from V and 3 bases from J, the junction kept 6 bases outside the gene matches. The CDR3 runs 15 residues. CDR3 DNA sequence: TGTGCCAGCAGTCCCCCCGGACTAGCGGAAGAGACCCAGTACTTC. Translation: CASSPPGLAEETQYF.

The CDR3 coding sequence is TGTGCCAGCAGCGGAAAACAGCTGAACACCGGGGAGCTGTTTTTT. This codes for CASSGKQLNTGELFF. The rearrangement uses TRBV7-9 and TRBJ2-2, with D unresolved. This CDR3 region has 15 residues. V gave up 5 bases and J gave up 1 base, with 11 bases separating them. Germline assignment: CDR1 SEHNR and CDR2 FQNEAQ (reference sequence).

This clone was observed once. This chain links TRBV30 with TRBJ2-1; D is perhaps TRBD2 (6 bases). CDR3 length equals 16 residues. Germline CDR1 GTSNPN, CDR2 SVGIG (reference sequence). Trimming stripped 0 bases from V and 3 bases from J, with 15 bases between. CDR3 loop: CAWSVRGRRGYNEQFF. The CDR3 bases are TGTGCCTGGAGTGTAAGGGGACGGAGGGGCTACAATGAGCAGTTCTTC.

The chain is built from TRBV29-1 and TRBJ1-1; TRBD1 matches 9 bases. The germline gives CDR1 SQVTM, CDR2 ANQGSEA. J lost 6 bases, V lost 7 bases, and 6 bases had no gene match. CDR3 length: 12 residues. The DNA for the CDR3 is TGCAGCGCCCTACAGGGGGCGGCTGAAGCTTTCTTT. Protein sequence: CSALQGAAEAFF.

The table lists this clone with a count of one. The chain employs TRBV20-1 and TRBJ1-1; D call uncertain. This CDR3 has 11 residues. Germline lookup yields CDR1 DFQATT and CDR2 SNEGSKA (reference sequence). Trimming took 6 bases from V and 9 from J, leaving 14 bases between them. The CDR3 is CSALLGAKAFF. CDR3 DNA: TGCAGTGCCCTTTTAGGAGCGAAAGCTTTCTTT.

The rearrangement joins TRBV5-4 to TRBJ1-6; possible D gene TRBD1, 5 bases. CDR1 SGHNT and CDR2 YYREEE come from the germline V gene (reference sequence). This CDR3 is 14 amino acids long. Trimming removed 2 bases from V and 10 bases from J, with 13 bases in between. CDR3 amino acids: CASSFQGIVSPLHF. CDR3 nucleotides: TGTGCCAGCAGCTTCCAGGGAATCGTGTCACCCCTCCACTTT.

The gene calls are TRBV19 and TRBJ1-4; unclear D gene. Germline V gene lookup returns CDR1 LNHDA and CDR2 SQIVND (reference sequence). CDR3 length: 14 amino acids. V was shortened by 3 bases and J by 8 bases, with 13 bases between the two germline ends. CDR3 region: CASSITVREEKLFF. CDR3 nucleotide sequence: TGTGCCAGTAGTATTACAGTCCGGGAAGAAAAACTGTTTTTT. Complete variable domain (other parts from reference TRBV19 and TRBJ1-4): DGGITQSPKYLFRKEGQNVTLSCEQNLNHDAMYWYRQDPGQGLRLIYYSQIVNDFQKGDIAEGYSVSREKKESFPLTVTSAQKNPTAFYLCASSITVREEKLFFGSGTQLSVL.

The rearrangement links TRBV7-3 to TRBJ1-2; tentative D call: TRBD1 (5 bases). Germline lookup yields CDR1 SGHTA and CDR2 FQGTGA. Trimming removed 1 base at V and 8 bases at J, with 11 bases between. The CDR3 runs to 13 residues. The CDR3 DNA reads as TGTGCCAGCAGCTTAAGTCCGGAGGGGGGCTACACCTTC. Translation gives CASSLSPEGGYTF.

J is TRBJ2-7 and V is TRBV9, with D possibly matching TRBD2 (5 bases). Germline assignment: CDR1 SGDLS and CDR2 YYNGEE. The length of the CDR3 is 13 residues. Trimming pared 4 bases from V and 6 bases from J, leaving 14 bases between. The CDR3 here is CASSPSGGPEQYF. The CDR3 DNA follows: TGTGCCAGCAGCCCCTCGGGCGGGCCCGAGCAGTACTTC.

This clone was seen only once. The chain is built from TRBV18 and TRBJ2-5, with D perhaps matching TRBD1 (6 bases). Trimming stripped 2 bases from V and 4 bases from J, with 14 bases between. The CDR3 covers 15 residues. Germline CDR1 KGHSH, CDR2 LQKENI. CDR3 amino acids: CASSPSQGEGETQYF. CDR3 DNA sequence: TGTGCCAGCTCACCATCACAGGGAGAGGGAGAGACCCAGTACTTC.

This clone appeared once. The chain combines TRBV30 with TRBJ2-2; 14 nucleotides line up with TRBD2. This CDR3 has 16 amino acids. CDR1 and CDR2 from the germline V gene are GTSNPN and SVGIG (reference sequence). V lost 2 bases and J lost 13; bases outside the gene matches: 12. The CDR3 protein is CAWSSTGTSGGRVLFF. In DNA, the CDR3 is TGTGCCTGGAGTTCCACCGGGACTAGCGGGGGTAGAGTGCTGTTTTTT.

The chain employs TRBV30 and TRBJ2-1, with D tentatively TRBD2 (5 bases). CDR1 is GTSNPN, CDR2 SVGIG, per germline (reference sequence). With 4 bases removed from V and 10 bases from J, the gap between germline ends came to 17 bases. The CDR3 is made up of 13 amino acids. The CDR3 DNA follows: TGTGCCTGGACGCAGTCACTAGTCCGCGAGCAGTTCTTC. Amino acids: CAWTQSLVREQFF.

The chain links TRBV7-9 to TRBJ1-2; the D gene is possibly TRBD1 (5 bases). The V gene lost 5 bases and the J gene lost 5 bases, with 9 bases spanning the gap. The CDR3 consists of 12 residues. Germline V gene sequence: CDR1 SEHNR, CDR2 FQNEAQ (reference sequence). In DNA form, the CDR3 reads TGTGCCAGCAGCCCACAGGAGTATGGCTACACCTTC. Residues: CASSPQEYGYTF.